These 6 T cell receptor beta chains were all obtained from the same sample, sequenced in a study of T cell responses to AZD1222 COVID-19 vaccine. Using immunoSEQ multiplex PCR, the repertoire was profiled, and TCRdb retains in-frame clones only, with some absent. The table shows approximately 100,000 clones, with less than 95% occurring only once. Specimen: peripheral blood, collected 28 days after the second AZD1222 dose. Receptors were obtained from an adult who received the AZD1222 COVID-19 vaccine.

The rearrangement joins TRBV4-1 to TRBJ2-1; possible D gene TRBD2, 6 bases. Trimming stripped 5 bases from V and 4 bases from J, with 15 bases between. The CDR3 is 15 residues long. The germline gives CDR1 MGHRA, CDR2 YSYEKL. The CDR3 coding sequence is TGCGCCAGCAGCTCCCCGGGGACTGCATACAATGAGCAGTTCTTC. Translated, it gives CASSSPGTAYNEQFF.

The rearrangement joins TRBV5-4 to TRBJ1-1, with D unclear. The germline V gene encodes CDR1 SGHNT and CDR2 YYREEE (reference sequence). The CDR3 consists of 15 residues. The V gene lost 5 bases and the J gene lost 3 bases, with 17 bases spanning the gap. The CDR3 is CASRVARAIDTEAFF. As DNA, the CDR3 is TGTGCCAGCAGGGTGGCCCGGGCTATTGACACTGAAGCTTTCTTT.

The J gene is TRBJ2-7, the V gene TRBV7-9, with D tentatively TRBD1 (6 bases). V dropped 3 bases and J dropped 3 bases, with 12 bases sitting between them. CDR1 SEHNR and CDR2 FQNEAQ come from the germline V gene (reference sequence). The CDR3 is 14 amino acids. In nucleotides, the CDR3 is TGTGCCAGCAGCTTCGCGCAGGGGCTCTACGAGCAGTACTTC. It yields the protein CASSFAQGLYEQYF.

V usage is TRBV11-2 and J usage is TRBJ1-5; 11 bases align to TRBD1. The CDR3 extends over 14 amino acids. V shed 3 bases, J shed 7 bases, and the junction held 2 bases outside the gene matches. CDR1 is SGHAT and CDR2 is FQNNGV in the germline V gene. The CDR3 loop reads CASSFGQGAQPQHF. The CDR3 nucleotides are TGTGCCAGCAGCTTTGGACAGGGGGCACAGCCCCAGCATTTT.

The chain has TRBV6-1 and TRBJ2-2; TRBD2 might be the D (5 bases). The CDR3 loop spans 18 amino acids. Germline V gene data show CDR1 as MNHNS and CDR2 as SASEGT. V lost 2 bases and J 3 bases, leaving 19 bases between the germline ends. The CDR3 DNA reads as TGTGCCAGCAGTGAAAGGGAGAGGGCGATCCTCGACACCGGGGAGCTGTTTTTT. Translating gives CASSERERAILDTGELFF.

The chain joins TRBV19 to TRBJ1-1; 7 bases map to TRBD1. The CDR3 has 15 residues. Germline assignment: CDR1 LNHDA and CDR2 SQIVND (reference sequence). Trimming removed 2 bases from V and 0 bases from J; junction bases left unmatched: 3. CDR3 amino acids: CASSISGGLNTEAFF. DNA of the CDR3: TGTGCCAGTAGTATATCAGGGGGGCTGAACACTGAAGCTTTCTTT.